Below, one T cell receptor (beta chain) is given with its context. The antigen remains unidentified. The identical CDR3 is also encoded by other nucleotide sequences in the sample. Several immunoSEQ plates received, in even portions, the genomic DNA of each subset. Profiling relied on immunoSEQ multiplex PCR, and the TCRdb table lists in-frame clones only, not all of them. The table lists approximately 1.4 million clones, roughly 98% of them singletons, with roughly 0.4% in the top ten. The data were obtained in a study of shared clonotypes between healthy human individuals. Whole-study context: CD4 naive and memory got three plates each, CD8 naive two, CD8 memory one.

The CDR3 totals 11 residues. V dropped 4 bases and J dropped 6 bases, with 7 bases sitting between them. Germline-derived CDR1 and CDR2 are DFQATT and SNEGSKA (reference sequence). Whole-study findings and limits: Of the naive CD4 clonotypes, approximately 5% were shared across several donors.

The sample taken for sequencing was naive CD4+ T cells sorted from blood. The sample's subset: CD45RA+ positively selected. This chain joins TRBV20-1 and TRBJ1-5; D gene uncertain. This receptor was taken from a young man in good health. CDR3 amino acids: CSATSSQPQHF. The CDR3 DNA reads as TGCAGTGCTACCAGTAGTCAGCCCCAGCATTTT.